The clone carrying this T cell receptor (beta chain) occurred once. The antigen is unknown. This CDR3 has 18 amino acids. Trimming at V came to 3 bases and at J to 4 bases, leaving 10 bases not matched to a gene. Germline V lookup: CDR1 MDHEN, CDR2 SYDVKM. The data were obtained in a study of T cell repertoires in cytomegalovirus infection. The overall study: Peptides in the study included HLA-C-restricted and HLA-B-restricted CMV epitopes. Shared public TCR beta signatures pointed to both CMV infection and a matching HLA type.

TCRdb re-derived calls from the reads in MiXCR, one entry per CDR3 protein. The sample records 75,000 to 95,000 distinct CDR3 sequences, 45% to 55% being singletons. The study, taken as a whole, reports: Based on cumulative public TCR beta family frequency, carriers of CMV plus the relevant HLA were identified.

The sequence derives from a human donor in good health (CMV status not recorded). Some clones in this sample may be carry-over from other donors' samples. This chain joins TRBV28 and TRBJ1-5; 12 bases map to TRBD1. Material: CD8+ T cells from cultured PBMCs, obtained from culture after CMV antigen stimulation. The CDR3 region has the DNA TGTGCCAGCAGTTTCCCGGGGCGGGACAGGGGGCGGAATCAGCCCCAGCATTTT. This gives the protein CASSFPGRDRGRNQPQHF.